This T cell receptor (beta chain) was recovered during a study of blood T cell repertoires in COVID-19. On the study more broadly: Sites across the United States, Italy and Spain contributed samples from acute and convalescent COVID-19. The analysed material was cDNA or gDNA that came from T cells, B-cell-depleted T cells, or PBMCs.

Authors' processing steps: Amplification of reference gene primers was used by the study to estimate nucleated cell counts. Using immunoSEQ multiplex PCR, the repertoire was profiled, and TCRdb retains in-frame clones only, with some absent. V, J and clone size were drawn from that table, and D and trimming were deduced from the DNA. The profile shows about 120,000 clones, 86% of them singletons. In this sample, this clone turned up a few times. The sample holds other DNA sequences that translate to the same CDR3. Germline V gene lookup returns CDR1 SGDLS and CDR2 YYNGEE. With 4 bases removed from V and 0 bases from J, the gap between germline ends came to 10 bases. This CDR3 comprises 15 residues.

The TCR sequence derives from a man aged 35 to 55 with acute or convalescent COVID-19. Sequenced material: peripheral blood. The gene calls are TRBV9 and TRBJ1-4, with D maybe TRBD1 (5 bases). CDR3 amino acids: CASSPQGTTNEKLFF. Here the CDR3 DNA reads TGTGCCAGCAGCCCGCAGGGAACAACTAATGAAAAACTGTTTTTT.